The T cell receptor beta chain described here comes from a study of T-cell reconstitution after alpha-beta-depleted transplantation in children. Findings and caveats of the study: When one year had passed after transplant, most T-cell counts and diversity came from newly produced T cells. Elevated TCRbeta diversity at day 60 was traced, in some patients, to surviving recipient T cells and thymic progenitors. Expanded graft clones numbering several hundred reportedly gave rise to alpha-beta T cells about two months after transplant.

Only one count was recorded for this clonotype. Its antigen is unknown. Unique molecular identifiers were incorporated when the TCRbeta library was constructed. TCRdb processed the PCR reads anew with MiXCR; each CDR3 protein has one entry. The profile covers more than 400,000 distinct CDR3 sequences, with over 10% appearing a single time and 11% to 15% taken by the ten largest. The trim removed 0 bases at V and 2 bases at J, leaving 11 bases unmatched. The CDR3 totals 19 residues. Germline lookup yields CDR1 SGHTA and CDR2 FQGNSA. The rearrangement links TRBV7-2 to TRBJ2-2, with TRBD2 matching over 8 bases. The receptor was derived from a female patient aged 2-15 years who had a stem cell transplant for aplastic anemia, so the T cells may come from the graft donor. Sequencing was performed on PBMCs, mostly from graft donor cells, taken 180 days after TCRalphabeta/CD19-depleted stem cell transplant. This CDR3 reads CASSLALAGPLRNTGELFF. The CDR3 DNA reads as TGTGCCAGCAGCTTAGCCCTAGCGGGCCCTCTAAGAAACACCGGGGAGCTGTTTTTT.